Listed below are T cell receptor beta chains from one sample, sequenced in a study of control samples from healthy donors and cancer patients. Sequencing used immunoSEQ multiplex PCR; TCRdb keeps in-frame clones, though not all of them. The sample has fewer than 200,000 clones; around nine tenths are singletons. Sample: blood. The receptors were sampled from a man younger than 40 in good health. The CDR3 runs from the conserved cysteine through the conserved F or W. Each record gives: CDR3 DNA, CDR3 protein, V gene, D gene, clone size, J gene. The D gene is left open where the match is weak. The size of a clone is reported for some rows only, either as once, few or many, or as a class for expanded clones.

CDR3 DNA: TGTGCTAGTAGAGCGGGGAATGAGCAGTTCTTC
CDR3 protein: CASRAGNEQFF
V gene: TRBV6-6
D gene: TRBD2
clone size: many
J gene: TRBJ2-1

CDR3 DNA: TGTGCCAGCAGCTTGGTACGTGGGGGCGGGACTAATGAAAAACTGTTTTTT
CDR3 protein: CASSLVRGGGTNEKLFF
V gene: TRBV5-6
D gene: .
clone size: once
J gene: TRBJ1-4

CDR3 DNA: TGTGCCAGCAGCTTCGATAACACCGGGGAGCTGTTTTTT
CDR3 protein: CASSFDNTGELFF
V gene: TRBV13
D gene: .
clone size: .
J gene: TRBJ2-2

CDR3 DNA: TGTGCCAGCAGCTTGAGGAGGACCGCAGCATCGATAAAATACGAGCAGTACTTC
CDR3 protein: CASSLRRTAASIKYEQYF
V gene: TRBV5-6
D gene: .
clone size: once
J gene: TRBJ2-7

CDR3 DNA: TGTGCCATCAGTTCCCAAGGGGAGGGGGAGACCCAGTACTTC
CDR3 protein: CAISSQGEGETQYF
V gene: TRBV10-3
D gene: TRBD2
clone size: once
J gene: TRBJ2-5

CDR3 DNA: TGCGCCAGCAGCCTGGAAACAGGGTTGAGTGGCTACACCTTC
CDR3 protein: CASSLETGLSGYTF
V gene: TRBV5-1
D gene: .
clone size: .
J gene: TRBJ1-2

CDR3 DNA: TGCGCCAGCAGCCAAGAAAGAGGGACGACAGGGAACACTGAAGCTTTCTTT
CDR3 protein: CASSQERGTTGNTEAFF
V gene: TRBV4-1
D gene: .
clone size: .
J gene: TRBJ1-1

CDR3 DNA: TGTGCCAGCAGCATCCAACCCCTAATCGGGGAGCTGTTTTTT
CDR3 protein: CASSIQPLIGELFF
V gene: TRBV7-8
D gene: .
clone size: .
J gene: TRBJ2-2

CDR3 DNA: TGCGCCAGCAGCTCCAGGGGGCGGGGTAACACCGGGGAGCTGTTTTTT
CDR3 protein: CASSSRGRGNTGELFF
V gene: TRBV5-1
D gene: TRBD1
clone size: .
J gene: TRBJ2-2

CDR3 DNA: TGCGCCAGCAGTCAAGGATCGGGGTCCCCCTACGAGCAGTACTTC
CDR3 protein: CASSQGSGSPYEQYF
V gene: TRBV4-1
D gene: .
clone size: .
J gene: TRBJ2-7

CDR3 DNA: TGTGCCAGCAGCCTACAGGGGGCTTACGAGCAGTACTTC
CDR3 protein: CASSLQGAYEQYF
V gene: TRBV5-8
D gene: TRBD1
clone size: .
J gene: TRBJ2-7

CDR3 DNA: TGTGCCAGCAGCTTGGGCGGGAATGAGCAGTTCTTC
CDR3 protein: CASSLGGNEQFF
V gene: TRBV5-8
D gene: .
clone size: .
J gene: TRBJ2-1

CDR3 DNA: TGCGCCAGCAGCCAGTTTGGGGACTCCCCTACCTACGAGCAGTACTTC
CDR3 protein: CASSQFGDSPTYEQYF
V gene: TRBV4-1
D gene: .
clone size: .
J gene: TRBJ2-7

CDR3 DNA: TGCAGTGCTAGGGACCATGAGCAGTTCTTC
CDR3 protein: CSARDHEQFF
V gene: TRBV20-1
D gene: .
clone size: .
J gene: TRBJ2-1

CDR3 DNA: TGTGCCAGCAGCTTGTGGCAGGGGACCGGGGAGCTGTTTTTT
CDR3 protein: CASSLWQGTGELFF
V gene: TRBV5-4
D gene: .
clone size: .
J gene: TRBJ2-2

CDR3 DNA: TGTGCCAGCAGCTCCGAGGGGGCCACTGAAGCTTTCTTT
CDR3 protein: CASSSEGATEAFF
V gene: TRBV12-3/TRBV12-4
D gene: TRBD1
clone size: once
J gene: TRBJ1-1

CDR3 DNA: TGTGCCAGCAGCGTAACACCCTCTGGAAACACCATATATTTT
CDR3 protein: CASSVTPSGNTIYF
V gene: TRBV9
D gene: .
clone size: .
J gene: TRBJ1-3

CDR3 DNA: TGTGCCAGCTCACCCGGGGGGGCTTTTAATTCACCCCTCCACTTT
CDR3 protein: CASSPGGAFNSPLHF
V gene: TRBV18
D gene: .
clone size: once
J gene: TRBJ1-6

CDR3 DNA: TGCAGCGGCAGGGACAGGAACTATGGCTACACCTTC
CDR3 protein: CSGRDRNYGYTF
V gene: TRBV29-1
D gene: TRBD1
clone size: .
J gene: TRBJ1-2

CDR3 DNA: TGTGCCAGCAGCGCGACAGGGGATGGAAGCGAGCAGTACTTC
CDR3 protein: CASSATGDGSEQYF
V gene: TRBV7-9
D gene: TRBD1
clone size: .
J gene: TRBJ2-7

CDR3 DNA: TGTGCCAGCAGTCGAGGGACTAACTACGAAAAACTGTTTTTT
CDR3 protein: CASSRGTNYEKLFF
V gene: TRBV2
D gene: .
clone size: .
J gene: TRBJ1-4

CDR3 DNA: TGTGCCAGCAGCTTGCCTAGCACAGATACGCAGTATTTT
CDR3 protein: CASSLPSTDTQYF
V gene: TRBV7-9
D gene: .
clone size: once
J gene: TRBJ2-3

CDR3 DNA: TGTGCCACCAGTGACTCCCGGACTAGCCGAGCTAGCACAGATACGCAGTATTTT
CDR3 protein: CATSDSRTSRASTDTQYF
V gene: TRBV24-1
D gene: TRBD2
clone size: once
J gene: TRBJ2-3

CDR3 DNA: TGTGCCAGCAGCTTGATGGGGCCCTCAACTAATGAAAAACTGTTTTTT
CDR3 protein: CASSLMGPSTNEKLFF
V gene: TRBV5-5
D gene: .
clone size: .
J gene: TRBJ1-4

CDR3 DNA: TGTGCCAGCAGCTGGGACAGGAGTAATGAAAAACTGTTTTTT
CDR3 protein: CASSWDRSNEKLFF
V gene: TRBV11-2
D gene: TRBD1
clone size: .
J gene: TRBJ1-4

CDR3 DNA: TGTGCCAGCAGCTTGGGAGGGGGCGAGGCTGGCTACACCTTC
CDR3 protein: CASSLGGGEAGYTF
V gene: TRBV5-4
D gene: TRBD1
clone size: .
J gene: TRBJ1-2

CDR3 DNA: TGTGCCAGCAGTCCAAATCATAGCAATCAGCCCCAGCATTTT
CDR3 protein: CASSPNHSNQPQHF
V gene: TRBV28
D gene: .
clone size: .
J gene: TRBJ1-5

CDR3 DNA: TGTGCCAGCTCACCGGGGACAGGGACAGATACGCAGTATTTT
CDR3 protein: CASSPGTGTDTQYF
V gene: TRBV18
D gene: TRBD1
clone size: .
J gene: TRBJ2-3

CDR3 DNA: TGTGCCTGGAAAAGGGAGTCGGCTACGCAGTATTTT
CDR3 protein: CAWKRESATQYF
V gene: TRBV30
D gene: .
clone size: .
J gene: TRBJ2-3

CDR3 DNA: TGTGCCAGTACCCAGAGGGGTACCTCCTACGAGCAGTACTTC
CDR3 protein: CASTQRGTSYEQYF
V gene: TRBV19
D gene: .
clone size: .
J gene: TRBJ2-7

CDR3 DNA: TGTGCCAGCTCCGGAAACTATGGCTACACCTTC
CDR3 protein: CASSGNYGYTF
V gene: TRBV6-5
D gene: .
clone size: .
J gene: TRBJ1-2

CDR3 DNA: TGTGCCAGCAGCTGGTGGGGACAGGCCGTCAAAAACATTCAGTACTTC
CDR3 protein: CASSWWGQAVKNIQYF
V gene: TRBV7-2
D gene: TRBD1
clone size: .
J gene: TRBJ2-4

CDR3 DNA: TGTGCCAGCAGCCAGGGATTTTTTACAGATACGCAGTATTTT
CDR3 protein: CASSQGFFTDTQYF
V gene: TRBV7-9
D gene: .
clone size: .
J gene: TRBJ2-3

CDR3 DNA: TGTGCCAGTAGTTTACAATACAGGGGCGGCTACACCTTC
CDR3 protein: CASSLQYRGGYTF
V gene: TRBV19
D gene: TRBD1
clone size: .
J gene: TRBJ1-2

CDR3 DNA: TGTGCCAGCAGACTGGGACAGATCTACGAGCAGTACTTC
CDR3 protein: CASRLGQIYEQYF
V gene: TRBV2
D gene: TRBD1
clone size: .
J gene: TRBJ2-7